This entry features one TCR beta chain sequence. Its cognate antigen is unknown. Given a much more abundant clone one base away, this may be a read error. Amplified regions were TCR beta CDR3 sequences from RNA transcripts. When the TCR CDR3 underwent first-round RT-PCR, the HTBI primer set was used. TCRdb reanalysed the multiplex PCR reads using MiXCR and keeps one entry per CDR3 protein. The table lists fewer than 750,000 distinct CDR3 sequences, just over 45% of them singletons, with around 8% in the top ten. This CDR3 has 16 amino acids. Germline lookup yields CDR1 SGHNT and CDR2 YYREEE (reference sequence). Among the patients, aged 18 to 65, hyperthyroidism was newly diagnosed and had lasted under 2 months. Patients with uncontrolled infections, other autoimmune diseases, pregnancy or lactation were excluded. On the basis of clinical symptoms, serum thyroxine and TRAb, thyroid ultrasound and orbital computed tomography, diagnoses were made.

These data come from a study of T cells in Graves' hyperthyroidism and ophthalmopathy. Study-wide points: Most clonotypes that expanded in the thyroid above 0.001 also showed up in blood.

Sample: peripheral blood or thyroid tissue (not recorded which). This TCR derives from a woman younger than 30 with Graves' hyperthyroidism. V gene TRBV5-4 combines with J gene TRBJ2-7, with 10 bases fitting TRBD2. This chain's CDR3 is CASAGGASGSSYVQYF. The DNA for the CDR3 is TGTGCCTCCGCCGGGGGAGCTAGCGGGAGTTCCTACGTGCAGTACTTC.